This T cell receptor (beta chain) was sequenced during a study of blood T cell repertoires in COVID-19. Study overall: T cells, B-cell-depleted T cells, or PBMCs provided the cDNA or gDNA that served as material.

In the study's own analysis: Amplification from reference gene primers served as the basis for estimated nucleated cell counts. The repertoire was sequenced with immunoSEQ multiplex PCR; TCRdb's copy has only in-frame clones and lacks some. Clone size and the V and J calls come from that table; the DNA yielded D and trimming. This table holds around 500,000 clones, around nine tenths found once. Cohort placement rested on clinical history that participants reported themselves. CDR1 MNHEY and CDR2 SVGEGT come from the germline V gene. This CDR3 contains 24 residues. V was trimmed by 6 bases and J by 6 bases, leaving 48 bases between them.

The sequence came from a woman in her 40s who had recovered from COVID-19. What was sequenced was PBMCs or T cells enriched from blood (not recorded which). V usage is TRBV6-2 or TRBV6-3 and J usage is TRBJ2-7; D perhaps matches TRBD2 (8 bases). This CDR3 reads CASSPLSPTGSNSGNPLLFGEQYF. The DNA of the CDR3 is TGTGCCAGCAGCCCCCTGAGCCCGACAGGGAGTAATAGCGGGAATCCCCTTCTTTTTGGCGAGCAGTACTTC.